Listed below are T cell receptor beta chains from one sample, sequenced in a study of T cells expressing NK-cell markers. No DNA is given; TCRdb re-called the 5' RACE reads and lists each CDR3 protein once. The sample totals over 120,000 distinct CDR3 sequences. The specimen sequenced was blood T cells: a sorted CD56 or NKG2C T cell subset, CD4+ or CD8+ T cells, or bulk PBMC T cells (not recorded which). The receptors come from a man between 18 and 29 years old in good health. CDR3s include the opening cysteine and the closing phenylalanine or tryptophan.

v_call	j_call	cdr3_aa
TRBV12-3/TRBV12-4	TRBJ2-1	CASSLRLAGTNEQFF
TRBV19	TRBJ1-2	CASSTGIYYGYTF
TRBV7-9	TRBJ2-5	CASSNGLARETQYF
TRBV29-1	TRBJ2-3	CSVEVVGHPSTDTQYF
TRBV7-9	TRBJ2-5	CASPPPGTPEETQYF
TRBV20-1	TRBJ2-7	CSARDIGESGRFSYEQYF
TRBV6-1	TRBJ1-3	CASSEGGAGNTIYF
TRBV5-1	TRBJ1-4	CASSLAKGGEKLFF
TRBV29-1	TRBJ2-1	CSVGSGSGYNEQFF
TRBV29-1	TRBJ1-1	CSGDRGMNTEAFF
TRBV24-1	TRBJ1-5	CATRVPWCWDQPQHF
TRBV7-3	TRBJ2-3	CASSPGLASTDTQYF
TRBV15	TRBJ2-1	CATSVGGDYNEQFF
TRBV10-2	TRBJ2-2	CASLAIDNTGELFF
TRBV15	TRBJ2-1	CATSRNSGSTYNEQFF
TRBV7-6	TRBJ2-3	CASSTTGGASDPQYF
TRBV19	TRBJ1-1	CASSTAPSEAFF
TRBV12-3/TRBV12-4	TRBJ2-1	CASGTSFYEQFF
TRBV4-1	TRBJ2-4	CASSHVAGGQVKNIQYF
TRBV5-6	TRBJ1-2	CASSPYSGGYGYTF
TRBV30	TRBJ2-3	CAWDGTRSSLQDTQYF
TRBV7-9	TRBJ2-3	CASSPAGATPDTQYF
TRBV18	TRBJ2-1	CASFLLFNEQFF
TRBV6-5	TRBJ2-2	CASSYSSLSGGGELFF
TRBV7-2	TRBJ2-7	CASSLWASLEQYF
TRBV4-3	TRBJ2-1	CASSQDRSSGSWNEQFF